The 11 T cell receptor beta chains below all came from one sample that was sequenced in a study of blood T cell repertoires in COVID-19. Measured with immunoSEQ multiplex PCR; TCRdb has only the in-frame clones, and not every one. Among some 300,000 clones listed, approximately 90% were seen once. The sample consisted of peripheral blood. The receptors were gathered from a man aged 18 to 30 with active or convalescent COVID-19.

This chain links TRBV13 with TRBJ2-7; the match to TRBD1 covers 8 bases. CDR1 and CDR2 from the germline V gene are PRHDT and FYEKMQ (reference sequence). The V and J ends lost 2 bases and 2 bases, in that order; junction bases with no gene match: 5. The CDR3 loop spans 15 amino acids. CDR3 in amino acids: CASSLTGTGTYEQYF. The CDR3 nucleotides are TGTGCCAGCAGCTTAACCGGGACAGGAACCTACGAGCAGTACTTC.

The gene calls are TRBV14 and TRBJ2-5, with no clear D. CDR1 and CDR2 from the germline V gene are SGHDN and FVKESK. The germline V and J ends were trimmed by 0 bases and 5 bases, with 10 bases remaining between them. The CDR3 covers 14 residues. Here the CDR3 reads CASSQDMGWETQYF. The CDR3 DNA is TGTGCCAGCAGCCAAGATATGGGCTGGGAGACCCAGTACTTC.

CDR3 in amino acids: CASSVVGRGLDEQFF. CDR3 bases: TGTGCCAGCAGCGTAGTAGGAAGGGGGCTAGATGAGCAGTTCTTC. V is TRBV9 and J is TRBJ2-1, with 7 bases aligning to TRBD1. With V trimmed by 0 bases and J by 8 bases, 8 bases remained unmatched. Germline CDR1 is SGDLS and CDR2 is YYNGEE. This CDR3 has 15 residues.

The chain carries TRBV6-2 or TRBV6-3 and TRBJ2-1; D may be TRBD2 (5 bases). Germline V gene sequence: CDR1 MNHEY, CDR2 SVGEGT. V shed 3 bases and J shed 4 bases, with 13 bases lying between them. The CDR3 is 15 amino acids. The CDR3 DNA sequence: TGTGCCAGCAGTTATCGGTGGGAGCTATACAATGAGCAGTTCTTC. Translation gives CASSYRWELYNEQFF.

The chain couples TRBV19 to TRBJ2-2, with a weak D call TRBD2 (6 bases). CDR1 LNHDA and CDR2 SQIVND come from the germline V gene (reference sequence). Trimming cost V 3 bases and J 1 base, with 9 bases left between them. The CDR3 consists of 15 residues. The CDR3 loop reads CASSIRGRNTGELFF. CDR3 DNA sequence: TGTGCCAGTAGTATCCGGGGGAGGAACACCGGGGAGCTGTTTTTT.

The rearrangement links TRBV7-9 to TRBJ1-6; tentatively, D is TRBD1 (6 bases). Trimming cost V 6 bases and J 5 bases, with 11 bases left between them. The CDR3 runs to 14 residues. Germline V lookup: CDR1 SEHNR, CDR2 FQNEAQ (reference sequence). The CDR3 DNA reads as TGTGCCAGCAGTCGGGACACCCATAATTCACCCCTCCACTTT. Its translation: CASSRDTHNSPLHF.

CDR3 in amino acids: CASSPGVNEAFF. The CDR3 coding sequence is TGTGCCAGTAGCCCCGGGGTAAATGAAGCTTTCTTT. This chain connects TRBV19 to TRBJ1-1; D gene unclear. The V end was cut by 6 bases, the J end by 7 bases, with 12 bases between. The CDR3 covers 12 residues. Germline V lookup: CDR1 LNHDA, CDR2 SQIVND (reference sequence).

This chain's CDR3 is CASGMTGYNTGELFF. In nucleotides, the CDR3 is TGTGCCAGCGGGATGACAGGGTACAACACCGGGGAGCTGTTTTTT. This chain connects TRBV28 to TRBJ2-2; 7 bases align to TRBD1. CDR1 MDHEN and CDR2 SYDVKM come from the germline V gene. V was clipped by 8 bases and J by 2 bases; unmatched bases: 8. CDR3 size: 15 residues. The full variable domain, its missing parts supplied by reference TRBV28 and TRBJ2-2, is DVKVTQSSRYLVKRTGEKVFLECVQDMDHENMFWYRQDPGLGLRLIYFSYDVKMKEKGDIPEGYSVSREKKERFSLILESASTNQTSMYLCASGMTGYNTGELFFGEGSRLTVL.

In its sample, this clone was seen a few times. The rearrangement links TRBV19 to TRBJ2-3; TRBD1 matches 8 bases. This CDR3 has 15 amino acids. Germline CDR1 and CDR2: LNHDA and SQIVND (reference sequence). The ends lost 8 bases at V and 3 bases at J; junction bases unmatched: 10. CDR3 bases: TGTGCCAGTGGAGAGGACAGGGCGAAGACAGATACGCAGTATTTT. Translation: CASGEDRAKTDTQYF.

The V gene is TRBV9, the J gene TRBJ2-5; no reliable D call. CDR1 and CDR2 from the germline V gene are SGDLS and YYNGEE. CDR3 length: 16 residues. With 2 bases removed from V and 3 bases from J, the gap between germline ends came to 17 bases. CDR3 in amino acids: CASSVSGSLEEETQYF. CDR3 nucleotides: TGTGCCAGCAGCGTTTCCGGGTCCCTAGAGGAAGAGACCCAGTACTTC.

The DNA for the CDR3 is TGCAGTGCTAGTCGCGGGGGGGCCTCGACAGATACGCAGTATTTT. Translating gives CSASRGGASTDTQYF. The V gene is TRBV20-1, the J gene TRBJ2-3, with TRBD2 matching 9 bases. The CDR3 is 15 amino acids. The V segment lost 3 bases and the J segment 3 bases; nucleotides outside the gene matches: 7. Germline lookup yields CDR1 DFQATT and CDR2 SNEGSKA (reference sequence).